A single sample gave rise to the 16 T cell receptor beta chains below, sequenced in a study of control samples from healthy donors and cancer patients. Only in-frame clones appear in the TCRdb table, and some are missing; sequencing was by immunoSEQ multiplex PCR. The sample records tens of thousands of clones, roughly 84% being singletons. The sequenced sample was blood. All receptors derive from a woman aged 45 to 65 in good health.

V gene TRBV12-3 or TRBV12-4 combines with J gene TRBJ1-4, with D perhaps matching TRBD1 (6 bases). The CDR3 consists of 13 residues. Trimming took 6 bases from V and 10 from J, leaving 15 bases between them. CDR3 amino acids: CASRNRVVGKLFF. CDR3 sequence (DNA): TGTGCCAGCAGGAACAGGGTAGTAGGAAAACTGTTTTTT.

This clone came up a few times. This sequence joins TRBV2 and TRBJ1-5, with 11 bases matching TRBD1. CDR3 length equals 15 residues. V shed 4 bases, J shed 5 bases, and the junction held 4 bases outside the gene matches. Per the germline V gene, CDR1 is SNHLY and CDR2 is FYNNEI. DNA for the CDR3: TGTGCCAGCAGTGGAACGGGACAGGGGGATCAGCCCCAGCATTTT. Its protein product is CASSGTGQGDQPQHF.

The rearrangement links TRBV9 to TRBJ2-7, with a weak D call TRBD1 (6 bases). This CDR3 spans 13 amino acids. In germline, CDR1 is SGDLS, CDR2 YYNGEE. V gave up 2 bases and J gave up 6 bases, with 12 bases separating them. The CDR3 loop reads CASSVTGQGEQYF. The CDR3 DNA follows: TGTGCCAGCAGCGTTACAGGGCAAGGCGAGCAGTACTTC.

This chain links TRBV11-2 with TRBJ2-5, with D possibly being TRBD1 (6 bases). Trimming cost V 5 bases and J 5 bases, with 15 bases left between them. Germline V gene data show CDR1 as SGHAT and CDR2 as FQNNGV. The CDR3 length is 14 residues. The CDR3 DNA reads TGTGCCAGCAGCACTAGGACAGTTCTGGAGACCCAGTACTTC. Amino acids: CASSTRTVLETQYF.

CDR3 bases: TGTGCCAGCAGCCAGGACAGAACCTACGAGCAGTACTTC. The encoded protein is CASSQDRTYEQYF. The chain joins TRBV5-4 to TRBJ2-7; D is possibly TRBD1 (6 bases). The CDR3 sequence is 13 residues long. Germline CDR1 reads SGHNT; CDR2 reads YYREEE (reference sequence). V lost 4 bases and J 2 bases, leaving 10 bases between the germline ends.

The chain uses TRBV2 and TRBJ2-7; weak D call: TRBD2 (6 bases). The germline V and J ends were trimmed by 2 bases and 3 bases, with 11 bases remaining between them. Germline CDR1 and CDR2: SNHLY and FYNNEI. The CDR3 is made up of 14 amino acids. DNA for the CDR3: TGTGCCAGCAGTGAATGGCGGGGACTCTACGAGCAGTACTTC. The encoded protein is CASSEWRGLYEQYF.

V gene TRBV18 combines with J gene TRBJ2-7, with D unclear. V was pared by 3 bases and J by 5 bases, with 17 bases between. The germline gives CDR1 KGHSH, CDR2 LQKENI. The CDR3 sequence is 15 residues long. CDR3 in amino acids: CASSPLNTLVHEQYF. As DNA, the CDR3 is TGTGCCAGCTCACCCTTAAACACGCTCGTCCACGAGCAGTACTTC.

This clone is termed medium-sized. This chain links TRBV6-1 with TRBJ1-5; possible D gene TRBD1, 6 bases. This CDR3 has 14 amino acids. The V and J ends lost 2 bases and 7 bases respectively, with 12 bases between them. CDR1 MNHNS and CDR2 SASEGT come from the germline V gene. The CDR3 region is CASSEYRARQPQHF. CDR3 nucleotides: TGTGCCAGCAGTGAATACAGGGCGAGGCAGCCCCAGCATTTT.

The chain has TRBV6-5 and TRBJ1-2; unclear D gene. V was pared by 2 bases and J by 2 bases, with 9 bases between. The CDR3 extends over 14 amino acids. The germline gives CDR1 MNHEY, CDR2 SVGAGI. The CDR3 sequence: CASSYAGNNYGYTF. The CDR3, as DNA: TGTGCCAGCAGTTACGCGGGGAACAACTATGGCTACACCTTC.

This clone has just a few counts. This chain uses TRBV12-3 or TRBV12-4 with TRBJ1-1; D is unresolved. Trimming removed 3 bases from V and 4 bases from J, with 0 bases in between. This CDR3 comprises 10 residues. CDR3: CASSFTEAFF. The CDR3 nucleotides are TGTGCCAGCAGTTTCACTGAAGCTTTCTTT.

The chain employs TRBV3-1 (or the pseudogene TRBV3-2) and TRBJ2-3, with D perhaps TRBD2 (5 bases). Germline-derived CDR1 and CDR2 are LGHDT and YNNKEL (reference sequence). V lost 4 bases and J 1 base, leaving 6 bases between the germline ends. CDR3 size: 13 residues. CDR3 loop: CASSPRGTDTQYF. DNA for the CDR3: TGTGCCAGCAGCCCGCGGGGCACAGATACGCAGTATTTT.

This chain connects TRBV2 to TRBJ1-6; D unresolved. The CDR3 spans 14 residues. Germline V gives CDR1 SNHLY, CDR2 FYNNEI. V lost 3 bases and J lost 8, with 11 bases in between. CDR3: CASSEEREDSPLHF. CDR3 sequence (DNA): TGTGCCAGCAGTGAGGAAAGGGAGGATTCACCCCTCCACTTT.

The V gene is TRBV19, the J gene TRBJ1-1; D may be TRBD1 (5 bases). Trimming took off 9 bases at V and 4 bases at J, with 15 bases between the two ends. The CDR3 has 13 residues. Germline lookup yields CDR1 LNHDA and CDR2 SQIVND (reference sequence). CDR3 in amino acids: CASHHAGRTEAFF. The CDR3 DNA is TGTGCCAGCCACCACGCAGGGCGCACTGAAGCTTTCTTT. The full variable domain, in which reference TRBV19 and TRBJ1-1 provide the parts outside the CDR3, is DGGITQSPKYLFRKEGQNVTLSCEQNLNHDAMYWYRQDPGQGLRLIYYSQIVNDFQKGDIAEGYSVSREKKESFPLTVTSAQKNPTAFYLCASHHAGRTEAFFGQGTRLTVV.

The V call is TRBV5-4, the J call TRBJ2-3, with 8 bases identical to TRBD2. The CDR3 loop spans 16 amino acids. Trimming took 3 bases from V and 1 from J; bases not matched to a gene: 7. Germline lookup yields CDR1 SGHNT and CDR2 YYREEE (reference sequence). CDR3 DNA: TGTGCCAGCAGCTCATATCTCGGGGGGGGCACAGATACGCAGTATTTT. Its translation: CASSSYLGGGTDTQYF.

The V call is TRBV7-9, the J call TRBJ2-3; possible D gene TRBD2, 5 bases. The CDR3 sequence is 16 residues long. V lost 1 base, J lost 5 bases, and 16 bases lay in between. Per the germline V gene, CDR1 is SEHNR and CDR2 is FQNEAQ (reference sequence). The CDR3 sequence: CASSLVPFGELDTQYF. The DNA of the CDR3 is TGTGCCAGCAGCTTAGTGCCTTTCGGGGAGTTAGATACGCAGTATTTT. Full variable domain (outside the CDR3, taken from reference TRBV7-9 and TRBJ2-3): DTGVSQNPRHKITKRGQNVTFRCDPISEHNRLYWYRQTLGQGPEFLTYFQNEAQLEKSRLLSDRFSAERPKGSFSTLEIQRTEQGDSAMYLCASSLVPFGELDTQYFGPGTRLTVL.

The CDR3 DNA sequence: TGTGCCAGCTCAGGGTACAGGGATGGCTACACCTTC. Amino acids: CASSGYRDGYTF. The chain has TRBV18 and TRBJ1-2; weak D call: TRBD1 (6 bases). The germline V gene has CDR1 KGHSH and CDR2 LQKENI. Trimming cost V 5 bases and J 6 bases, with 10 bases left between them. The CDR3 is 12 residues long.